This TCR beta chain was sequenced in a study of blood T cell repertoires in COVID-19. The CDR3 extends over 14 amino acids. The germline gives CDR1 GTSNPN, CDR2 SVGIG (reference sequence). V was pared by 2 bases and J by 3 bases, with 13 bases between. TCRdb keeps only in-frame clones here, not all; method: immunoSEQ multiplex PCR. This sample has about 190,000 clones, with more than 70% found just once. The gene calls are TRBV30 and TRBJ1-1; the D gene is possibly TRBD1 (6 bases). The receptor comes from a woman older than 75 with active or convalescent COVID-19. Material: peripheral blood. The DNA for the CDR3 is TGTGCCTGGAGTTTCCTGGACAGTTACACTGAAGCTTTCTTT. Translated: CAWSFLDSYTEAFF.